The 30 T cell receptor beta chains presented below share a single source sample, sequenced in a study of tissue T cells after allogeneic stem cell transplantation. The assay was immunoSEQ multiplex PCR, and TCRdb's table has in-frame clones only and misses some. The top ten hold about 0.77% of the sample, which has 40,000 to 60,000 clones, roughly 73% seen once. Sequenced sample: sorted cells pooled from one or two spleens. All receptors come from a pool of C57BL/6 mice in good health.

Details on this clone: Mouse gene names and germline throughout. Read coverage stops 1 residue before the CDR3 terminus; the germline J gene supplies the remainder. The rearrangement joins TRBV13-2 to TRBJ2-7; D is possibly TRBD1 (6 bases). CDR3 length: 11 amino acids. V was pared by 5 bases and J by 7 bases, with 10 bases between. Germline V gene data show CDR1 as NNHNN and CDR2 as SYGAGS (reference sequence). The covered CDR3 bases are TGTGCCAGCGGGCCAGGGGTGGAACAGTAC. The encoded protein is CASGPGVEQY. The whole CDR3 reads CASGPGVEQYF.

For this clone: Genes here carry mouse names. The DNA ends 1 residue before the CDR3 does, and the rest of the CDR3 is filled in from the germline J gene. The V gene is TRBV1, the J gene TRBJ2-4, with 10 positions matching TRBD1. Germline CDR1 NSQYPW, CDR2 LRSPGD (reference sequence). This CDR3 region has 14 residues. V was clipped by 6 bases and J by 7 bases; unmatched bases: 7. The CDR3 spells CTCSLRDRGDTLYF. Incomplete CDR3 DNA: TGCACCTGCAGCCTCCGGGACAGGGGAGACACCTTGTAC.

A remark on this clone: All gene names here are mouse names. From the germline J gene comes the end of the CDR3, since the read stops 1 residue before it. The sample holds other DNA sequences that translate to the same CDR3. This chain joins TRBV13-2 and TRBJ1-6; D uncertain. TRBJ1-6 is marked as an open reading frame, function uncertain. The CDR3 totals 12 residues. The germline V and J ends were trimmed by 0 bases and 6 bases, with 1 base remaining between them. Per the germline V gene, CDR1 is NNHNN and CDR2 is SYGAGS (reference sequence). CDR3 DNA, as far as it was read: TGTGCCAGCGGTGATGCTAATTCGCCCCTCTAC. Its translation: CASGDANSPLY. The full-length CDR3 reads as CASGDANSPLYF.

A few counts support this clone. Mouse names are used for the genes. Read coverage stops 1 residue before the CDR3 terminus; the germline J gene supplies the remainder. Other DNA sequences of this sample code for an identical CDR3. This rearrangement joins TRBV13-2 to TRBJ2-7, with TRBD2 matching over 9 bases. The CDR3 has 14 amino acids. Per germline, CDR1 NNHNN and CDR2 SYGAGS (reference sequence). V was clipped by 2 bases and J by 2 bases; unmatched bases: 2. Incomplete CDR3 DNA: TGTGCCAGCGGTGACCCTGGGGGGGCCTATGAACAGTAC. As protein: CASGDPGGAYEQY. The CDR3 reads in full as CASGDPGGAYEQYF.

This clone was observed a few times. The germline and genes are mouse ones. The CDR3 loop reads CASRPGQTYEQYF. Partial CDR3 DNA: TGTGCTAGCAGACCGGGACAAACCTATGAACAGTAC. The chain has TRBV29 and TRBJ2-7; possibly TRBD1 for D (6 bases). The observed sequence ends 1 residue before the CDR3 terminus, with the missing tail filled in from the germline J gene. This CDR3 spans 13 amino acids. Per germline, CDR1 MSHET and CDR2 SYDVDS. Trimming took off 6 bases at V and 2 bases at J, with 11 bases between the two ends. Based on the CDR3 plus reference TRBV29 and TRBJ2-7, the full variable domain is DMKVTQMPRYLIKRMGENVLLECGQDMSHETMYWYRQDPGLGLQLIYISYDVDSNSEGDIPKGYRVSRKKREHFSLILDSAKTNQTSVYFCASRPGQTYEQYFGPGTRLTVL.

A remark on this clone: The genes and germline here are from mouse. The read comes to an end 1 residue before the CDR3 does, leaving the germline J gene to fill in the end. This rearrangement joins TRBV16 to TRBJ2-2; 8 nucleotides agree with TRBD2. CDR3 length equals 14 residues. Germline values: CDR1 SGHSA, CDR2 FRNQAP. V dropped 7 bases and J dropped 2; count of bases not matched to a gene: 3. The CDR3 protein is CASTPGGNTGQLYF. The part of the CDR3 DNA that was read is TGTGCAAGCACGCCTGGGGGGAACACCGGGCAGCTCTAC.

Concerning this clone: Any gene name here is a mouse gene name. Read data end 1 residue before the CDR3 end; the end is taken from the germline J gene. The rearrangement links TRBV23 to TRBJ1-4; TRBD1, the table's D call, lacks a check against the DNA. Germline V gene lookup returns CDR1 KGHTA and CDR2 FQNQQP. The CDR3 length is 14 residues. This CDR3 reads CSSSQTSSNERLFF. The sequenced CDR3 bases are TGCTCCAGCAGTCAAACCAGTTCCAACGAAAGATTATTT.

A note on this clone: Gene names follow the mouse nomenclature. The CDR3 is cut off 1 residue early in the read; its end comes from the germline J gene. The chain links TRBV13-3 to TRBJ2-3; no firm D call. The CDR3 contains 13 residues. Trimming shortened V by 0 bases and J by 0 bases, and 2 bases separated the two germline ends. Germline CDR1 NNHDY, CDR2 SYVADS. CDR3 bases read: TGTGCCAGCAGTGATGGGAGTGCAGAAACGCTGTAT. Translation: CASSDGSAETLY. The whole CDR3 reads CASSDGSAETLYF.

About this clone itself: Genes and germline are mouse. The covered CDR3 bases are TGCACCTGCAGTGCGGAATGGGACTCCTATGAACAGTAC. Residues: CTCSAEWDSYEQY. The complete CDR3 sequence is CTCSAEWDSYEQYF. This chain uses TRBV1 with TRBJ2-7; D gene ambiguous. The read gets to within 1 residue of the CDR3 end, and the germline J gene fills in the rest. Germline V gives CDR1 NSQYPW, CDR2 LRSPGD (reference sequence). Between the trimmed V and J ends, which lost 3 bases and 0 bases, there was a span of 9 bases. There are 14 residues in the CDR3.

With respect to this clone: Genes and germline come from the mouse. Coverage ceases 1 residue before the CDR3 finishes, and the germline J gene fills in the end. The chain has TRBV4 and TRBJ2-7, with TRBD2 matching 10 bases. The CDR3 is made up of 13 amino acids. Germline V gene sequence: CDR1 LGHDT, CDR2 YNNKQL (reference sequence). After removal of 5 bases from V and 7 bases from J, the junction contained 5 bases not matched to a gene. The CDR3 is CASSLGGRREQYF. The sequenced part of the CDR3 DNA is TGTGCCAGCAGCCTGGGGGGGCGACGGGAACAGTAC.

About this clone: Gene names and germline match the mouse. Sequencing ends 1 residue short of the CDR3 end; the germline J gene provides the rest. The chain has TRBV23 and TRBJ2-5. There are 15 residues in the CDR3. Germline V CDR1 and CDR2: KGHTA, FQNQQP. CDR3 residues: CSSSQSRDNQDTQYF. The CDR3 bases that were read are TGCTCCAGCAGTCAATCGAGAGATAACCAAGACACCCAGTAC. Full variable domain (remainder filled in from reference TRBV23 and TRBJ2-5): DAAVTQKPRYLIKMKGQEAEMKCIPEKGHTAVFWYQQKQSKELKFLIYFQNQQPLDQIDMVKERFSAVCPSSSLCSLGIRTCEAEDSALYLCSSSQSRDNQDTQYFGPGTRLLVL.

In regard to this clone: Each gene name is a mouse one. The read comes to an end 1 residue before the CDR3 does, leaving the germline J gene to fill in the end. The chain joins TRBV19 to TRBJ2-7, with D unresolved. Trimming pared 5 bases from V and 4 bases from J, leaving 7 bases between. Germline V gives CDR1 FNHDT, CDR2 SITEND (reference sequence). The CDR3 contains 11 residues. Partial CDR3 DNA: TGTGCCAGCAGAGAGGGATATGAACAGTAC. This translates into CASREGYEQY. The entire CDR3 protein reads CASREGYEQYF.

With respect to this clone: Germline and genes: mouse. The missing CDR3 end, 1 residue past where the read stops, is filled in from the germline J gene. The chain carries TRBV2 and TRBJ1-1; 7 positions agree with TRBD1. V dropped 4 bases and J dropped 4; count of bases not matched to a gene: 3. The CDR3 contains 13 residues. Germline V lookup: CDR1 LGHNA, CDR2 YSYQKL. Partial CDR3 DNA: TGTGCCAGCAGCCCACAGGGGCGCACAGAAGTCTTC. Translation: CASSPQGRTEVF. The full CDR3 protein is CASSPQGRTEVFF.

In regard to this clone: Gene names denote mouse genes. The CDR3 end is not reached by the read, which stops 1 residue before it; the germline J gene fills it in. The V call is TRBV1, the J call TRBJ1-1; a weak D match, TRBD1 (6 bases). Deletions cut 3 bases from V and 1 base from J, with 9 bases between. The CDR3 has 14 residues. From germline, CDR1 is NSQYPW and CDR2 LRSPGD (reference sequence). The part of the CDR3 DNA that was read is TGCACCTGCAGTGCGAACAGGGAAAACACAGAAGTCTTC. The encoded protein is CTCSANRENTEVF. The full CDR3 protein is CTCSANRENTEVFF.

Notes on this clone: Mouse germline and gene names are used. Coverage ceases 1 residue before the CDR3 finishes, and the germline J gene fills in the end. This chain joins TRBV13-2 and TRBJ2-4; D is ambiguous. There are 13 residues in the CDR3. Germline values: CDR1 NNHNN, CDR2 SYGAGS (reference sequence). Trimming removed 0 bases from V and 5 bases from J, with 7 bases in between. CDR3 in amino acids: CASGDARVNTLYF. The CDR3 DNA, read in part, is TGTGCCAGCGGTGATGCACGGGTAAACACCTTGTAC.

As concerns this clone: Each gene name is a mouse one. The observed sequence ends 1 residue before the CDR3 terminus, with the missing tail filled in from the germline J gene. The rearrangement links TRBV12-2 to TRBJ2-5, with 8 bases aligning to TRBD2. Germline values: CDR1 SGHLS, CDR2 HYDKME. The CDR3 covers 14 residues. Trimming at V came to 2 bases and at J to 2 bases, leaving 2 bases not matched to a gene. The CDR3 bases that were read are TGTGCCAGCTCTCCGACTGGGGCCCAAGACACCCAGTAC. This gives the protein CASSPTGAQDTQY. In full, the CDR3 reads CASSPTGAQDTQYF.

The table lists this clone with a count of one. Mouse gene names apply. The DNA ends 1 residue before the CDR3 does, and the rest of the CDR3 is filled in from the germline J gene. The same CDR3 is also encoded by other DNA sequences in this sample. This chain links TRBV19 with TRBJ1-1; D remains unclear. Germline V gives CDR1 FNHDT, CDR2 SITEND (reference sequence). The CDR3 runs to 13 residues. Trimming took off 0 bases at V and 1 base at J, with 4 bases between the two ends. The CDR3 DNA, read in part, is TGTGCCAGCAGTATAGGACAAAACACAGAAGTCTTC. This gives the protein CASSIGQNTEVF. The CDR3, in full, reads CASSIGQNTEVFF.

Points on this clone: Genes and germline come from the mouse. The read finishes 1 residue shy of the CDR3 end, and the germline J gene is used to complete it. This chain links TRBV1 with TRBJ2-7; 9 bases map to TRBD2. V lost 1 base and J lost 3; bases outside the gene matches: 1. CDR3 length: 14 residues. CDR1 NSQYPW and CDR2 LRSPGD come from the germline V gene (reference sequence). Partial CDR3 DNA: TGCACCTGCAGTGCAGTCTGGGGGGGCTATGAACAGTAC. It codes for CTCSAVWGGYEQY. The CDR3 in full is CTCSAVWGGYEQYF.

A word on this clone: Gene and germline names: mouse. Read coverage stops 1 residue before the CDR3 terminus; the germline J gene supplies the remainder. The same CDR3 can be traced to other DNA sequences in this sample. This chain uses TRBV2 with TRBJ2-4, with D possibly TRBD1 on 6 matching bases. The CDR3 is made up of 14 amino acids. V was shortened by 2 bases and J by 0 bases, with 6 bases between the two germline ends. Germline values: CDR1 LGHNA, CDR2 YSYQKL. CDR3 bases read: TGTGCCAGCAGCCAAACAGGGAGTCAAAACACCTTGTAC. Its translation: CASSQTGSQNTLY. The full CDR3 reads CASSQTGSQNTLYF.

This clone was seen only a few times. Germline and genes here are mouse. The CDR3 end falls 1 residue outside the read, so it is completed with the germline J gene. The chain has TRBV13-3 and TRBJ2-7, with D possibly matching TRBD1 (6 bases). Trimming shortened V by 9 bases and J by 6 bases, and 10 bases separated the two germline ends. This CDR3 has 10 residues. Germline V CDR1 and CDR2: NNHDY, SYVADS. CDR3 DNA, as far as it was read: TGTGCCACCTCAGGGGTTGAACAGTAC. It specifies CATSGVEQY. From start to end, the CDR3 is CATSGVEQYF.

As concerns this clone: The genes and germline here are from mouse. The read terminates 1 residue ahead of where the CDR3 ends, so the germline J gene completes it. This chain uses TRBV17 with TRBJ2-5; no clear D. Germline V gene lookup returns CDR1 MNHDT and CDR2 YYDKIL. The CDR3 totals 11 residues. The V and J ends lost 2 bases and 6 bases respectively, with 3 bases between them. The sequenced part of the CDR3 DNA is TGTGCTAGCAGTAGATCCGACACCCAGTAC. Amino acids: CASSRSDTQY. The whole CDR3 sequence reads CASSRSDTQYF.

About this clone itself: Genes and germline are mouse. Coverage ceases 1 residue before the CDR3 finishes, and the germline J gene fills in the end. This chain connects TRBV13-3 to TRBJ1-1; D may be TRBD1 (6 bases). The CDR3 loop spans 13 amino acids. V lost 7 bases, J lost 1 base, and 11 bases lay in between. The germline CDR1 and CDR2 sequences are NNHDY and SYVADS. The CDR3 is CASHRDKNTEVFF. CDR3 DNA, as far as it was read: TGTGCCAGCCACCGGGACAAAAACACAGAAGTCTTC.

Worth noting for this clone: Each gene name is a mouse one. The read terminates 1 residue before the CDR3 end, so the remaining end is supplied by the germline J gene. The V and J genes are TRBV13-3 and TRBJ1-2; D unclear. Trimming removed 0 bases from V and 1 base from J, with 4 bases in between. Germline V gives CDR1 NNHDY, CDR2 SYVADS. The CDR3 totals 13 residues. The DNA read from the CDR3 is TGTGCCAGCAGTGATGAGGGAAACTCCGACTACACC. This encodes CASSDEGNSDYT. The whole CDR3 protein reads CASSDEGNSDYTF.

As for this clone: The gene symbols are mouse symbols. The sample holds other DNA sequences that translate to the same CDR3. The CDR3 region is CASSLGGGEQYF. Partial CDR3 DNA: TGTGCCAGCAGTTTGGGGGGGGGTGAACAGTAC. The chain has TRBV14 and TRBJ2-7, with 7 bases identical to TRBD2. The observed sequence ends 1 residue before the CDR3 terminus, with the missing tail filled in from the germline J gene. The germline V gene encodes CDR1 SGHDT and CDR2 FRDEAV. The CDR3 runs to 12 residues. After removal of 2 bases from V and 6 bases from J, the junction contained 2 bases not matched to a gene.

This clone was picked up a small number of times. Gene names and germline refer to mouse. This CDR3 is CASSPRDWGSAETLYF. The part of the CDR3 DNA that was read is TGTGCCAGCTCTCCCCGGGACTGGGGGAGTGCAGAAACGCTGTAT. The rearrangement uses TRBV12-1 and TRBJ2-3, with 11 bases lining up with TRBD2. The CDR3 end is not reached by the read, which stops 1 residue before it; the germline J gene fills it in. V lost 2 bases, J lost 0 bases, and 3 bases stayed unmatched. The CDR3 runs to 16 residues. In germline, CDR1 is SGHSN, CDR2 HYEKVE.

To note about this clone: Mouse gene names apply. The read finishes 1 residue shy of the CDR3 end, and the germline J gene is used to complete it. The chain uses TRBV23 and TRBJ2-1; TRBD1, the table's D call, lacks a check against the DNA. Germline V gene lookup returns CDR1 KGHTA and CDR2 FQNQQP. The CDR3 spans 14 residues. The CDR3 sequence: CSSSQSQGYAEQFF. The sequenced part of the CDR3 DNA is TGCTCCAGCAGTCAATCCCAGGGTTATGCTGAGCAGTTC.

Details on this clone: Genes and germline are mouse. Read data end 1 residue before the CDR3 end; the end is taken from the germline J gene. The chain combines TRBV3 with TRBJ2-3, with 8 bases that match TRBD1. Trimming at V came to 4 bases and at J to 1 base, leaving 4 bases not matched to a gene. The CDR3 sequence is 15 residues long. CDR1 is SNHLY and CDR2 is FYNGKV in the germline V gene (reference sequence). The CDR3 loop is CASSSDRVGAETLYF. CDR3 bases read: TGTGCCAGCAGCTCGGACAGGGTGGGTGCAGAAACGCTGTAT.

This clone has only one observation. Gene and germline names: mouse. The read terminates 1 residue ahead of where the CDR3 ends, so the germline J gene completes it. The chain joins TRBV5 to TRBJ1-6; D uncertain. TRBJ1-6 is labeled an ORF, and its function is uncertain. This CDR3 region has 14 residues. Trimming cost V 0 bases and J 5 bases, with 5 bases left between them. The germline gives CDR1 LGHNA, CDR2 YNLKQL (reference sequence). CDR3 DNA, as far as it was read: TGTGCCAGCAGCCAAGAGGGGAATAATTCGCCCCTCTAC. Residues: CASSQEGNNSPLY. The complete CDR3 reads CASSQEGNNSPLYF.

About this clone: The germline and genes are mouse ones. Read data end 1 residue before the CDR3 end; the end is taken from the germline J gene. The V call is TRBV5, the J call TRBJ2-7; 10 bases are a match to TRBD2. With 0 bases clipped from V and 9 bases from J, the junction kept 2 bases outside the gene matches. CDR3 size: 13 residues. CDR1 LGHNA and CDR2 YNLKQL come from the germline V gene (reference sequence). CDR3 bases read: TGTGCCAGCAGCCAAGATTCTGGGGGGGCACAGTAC. Translation: CASSQDSGGAQY. The full-length CDR3 reads as CASSQDSGGAQYF.

With regard to this clone: Mouse gene names apply. The read ends 1 residue early relative to the CDR3; the germline J gene fills the gap. The chain has TRBV19 and TRBJ2-5; 9 bases agree with TRBD2. Looked up from germline, CDR1 is FNHDT and CDR2 is SITEND (reference sequence). The CDR3 has 14 amino acids. V dropped 1 base and J dropped 3; count of bases not matched to a gene: 0. The covered CDR3 bases are TGTGCCAGCAGTATAACTGGGGGGCAAGACACCCAGTAC. Residues: CASSITGGQDTQY. The full CDR3 sequence reads CASSITGGQDTQYF.